Presented here are 19 T cell receptor beta chains from one specimen sequenced in a study of graft-versus-host responses after intestinal transplantation (dated by TCRdb to 2020 to 2023). The library was prepared using the immunoSEQ multiplex PCR assay. Here the immuneACCESS table is served through TCRdb, limited to in-frame sequences with V and J called. Missing clones are a known gap in these copies; in checked studies unresolved V genes cover under half, and the rest lacks a known reason. Recorded for this sample are about 63,000 clones; 75% to 90% of them occurred a single time. More than 1.5% of the sample comes from the top ten. Intraepithelial and lamina propria lymphocytes were isolated from graft specimens using dithiothreitol, EDTA incubations and collagenase D digestion. The sequencing used ileum tissue, collected less than 400 days after transplant. These receptors came from a human patient who received an intestinal transplant, so some T cells may come from the graft donor.

CDR3 residues: CASSPTGNEQFF. As DNA, the CDR3 is TGTGCCAGCAGTCCAACGGGGAATGAGCAGTTCTTC. The J gene is TRBJ2-1, the V gene TRBV13, with D possibly matching TRBD2 (5 bases). V lost 6 bases and J 7 bases, leaving 10 bases between the germline ends. Per the germline V gene, CDR1 is PRHDT and CDR2 is FYEKMQ (reference sequence). CDR3 length equals 12 residues. The full variable domain, its missing parts supplied by reference TRBV13 and TRBJ2-1, is AAGVIQSPRHLIKEKRETATLKCYPIPRHDTVYWYQQGPGQDPQFLISFYEKMQSDKGSIPDRFSAQQFSDYHSELNMSSLELGDSALYFCASSPTGNEQFFGPGTRLTVL.

J is TRBJ2-1 and V is TRBV10-2, with D unresolved. Trimming pared 7 bases from V and 2 bases from J, leaving 6 bases between. The CDR3 contains 12 residues. Germline loops: CDR1 WSHSY, CDR2 SAAADI. Written as DNA, the CDR3 is TGCGCCAGCACCCCTACCTACAATGAGCAGTTCTTC. It specifies CASTPTYNEQFF.

This clone appeared a few times. The chain is built from TRBV5-1 and TRBJ2-1, with 12 bases matching TRBD2. V lost 0 bases and J lost 4; bases outside the gene matches: 2. There are 16 residues in the CDR3. Germline V gene data show CDR1 as SGHRS and CDR2 as YFSETQ. The CDR3 sequence: CASSLGGTSGYNEQFF. In DNA form, the CDR3 reads TGCGCCAGCAGCTTGGGAGGGACTAGCGGGTACAATGAGCAGTTCTTC. Based on the CDR3 plus reference TRBV5-1 and TRBJ2-1, the full variable domain is KAGVTQTPRYLIKTRGQQVTLSCSPISGHRSVSWYQQTPGQGLQFLFEYFSETQRNKGNFPGRFSGRQFSNSRSEMNVSTLELGDSALYLCASSLGGTSGYNEQFFGPGTRLTVL.

The DNA for the CDR3 is TGTGCCAGCAGCCTCGTGGGAAAGAATGAAAAACTGTTTTTT. As protein: CASSLVGKNEKLFF. This chain links TRBV5-4 with TRBJ1-4, with unresolved D. The V and J ends lost 4 bases and 5 bases respectively, with 12 bases between them. The germline CDR1 and CDR2 sequences are SGHNT and YYREEE (reference sequence). This CDR3 region has 14 residues. The full variable domain, in which reference TRBV5-4 and TRBJ1-4 provide the parts outside the CDR3, is ETGVTQSPTHLIKTRGQQVTLRCSSQSGHNTVSWYQQALGQGPQFIFQYYREEENGRGNFPPRFSGLQFPNYSSELNVNALELDDSALYLCASSLVGKNEKLFFGSGTQLSVL.

In this sample, this clone turned up a few times. The same CDR3 also results from other DNA sequences found in this sample. The rearrangement uses TRBV7-3 and TRBJ2-5, with 8 bases aligning to TRBD2. The CDR3 covers 14 residues. V dropped 1 base and J dropped 2; count of bases not matched to a gene: 0. From germline, CDR1 is SGHTA and CDR2 FQGTGA. The CDR3 loop reads CASSLSGRQETQYF. CDR3 in DNA: TGTGCCAGCAGCTTAAGCGGGAGGCAAGAGACCCAGTACTTC. The full variable domain, with the rest looked up from reference TRBV7-3 and TRBJ2-5, is GAGVSQTPSNKVTEKGKYVELRCDPISGHTALYWYRQSLGQGPEFLIYFQGTGAADDSGLPNDRFFAVRPEGSVSTLKIQRTERGDSAVYLCASSLSGRQETQYFGPGTRLLVL.

This chain joins TRBV7-2 and TRBJ2-7; D not certain. The CDR3 is made up of 12 amino acids. Trimming removed 3 bases from V and 6 bases from J, with 9 bases in between. CDR1 and CDR2 from the germline V gene are SGHTA and FQGNSA. The DNA of the CDR3 is TGTGCCAGCAGCTTTGGGGTAAGCGAGCAGTACTTC. Residues: CASSFGVSEQYF.

This sequence joins TRBV7-9 and TRBJ2-1; no clear D. Between the trimmed V and J ends, which lost 5 bases and 9 bases, there was a span of 26 bases. This CDR3 spans 17 amino acids. Germline V gene sequence: CDR1 SEHNR, CDR2 FQNEAQ (reference sequence). The DNA for the CDR3 is TGTGCCAGCAGCGGGCGACGGGTCTTGGTGGTGGTTGGTGAGCAGTTCTTC. It translates to CASSGRRVLVVVGEQFF. The full variable domain, in which reference TRBV7-9 and TRBJ2-1 provide the parts outside the CDR3, is DTGVSQNPRHKITKRGQNVTFRCDPISEHNRLYWYRQTLGQGPEFLTYFQNEAQLEKSRLLSDRFSAERPKGSFSTLEIQRTEQGDSAMYLCASSGRRVLVVVGEQFFGPGTRLTVL.

This chain uses TRBV6-5 with TRBJ2-2; 9 bases map to TRBD2. V gave up 4 bases and J gave up 7 bases; unmatched junction bases: 7. The CDR3 contains 15 residues. The germline CDR1 and CDR2 sequences are MNHEY and SVGAGI. The CDR3 sequence is CASSSPGLAGGELFF. CDR3 in DNA: TGTGCCAGCAGTTCACCGGGACTAGCAGGCGGGGAGCTGTTTTTT.

V and J are TRBV10-1 and TRBJ2-5, with D possibly matching TRBD1 (5 bases). CDR1 and CDR2 (germline): WNHNN, SYGVQD (reference sequence). The CDR3 loop spans 13 amino acids. The V end lost 3 bases, the J end lost 4 bases, and 9 bases lay between the germline ends. The CDR3 spells CASSDRVGETQYF. The CDR3 DNA is TGCGCCAGCAGTGACAGGGTGGGAGAGACCCAGTACTTC.

The chain carries TRBV7-9 and TRBJ2-7; TRBD2 agrees at 7 bases. The V gene's germline CDR1 is SEHNR and CDR2 FQNEAQ (reference sequence). The trim removed 4 bases at V and 3 bases at J, leaving 9 bases unmatched. The CDR3 length is 15 residues. In DNA, the CDR3 is TGTGCCAGCAGCTCCCCGACTAGCCGACTCTACGAGCAGTACTTC. Translation gives CASSSPTSRLYEQYF.

On this clone itself: The junction departs from the called germline gene at one end, perhaps through a read error. The chain uses TRBV4-1 and TRBJ2-7, with TRBD2 matching 7 bases. The CDR3 consists of 14 residues. Germline CDR1 and CDR2: MGHRA and YSYEKL. Written as DNA, the CDR3 is TGCGCCAGCAGCCAAGAGGGGAGGGAATCCGAGCGGTACTTC. It yields the protein CASSQEGRESERYF.

The chain uses TRBV9 and TRBJ2-7, with TRBD1 matching over 8 bases. Germline CDR1 and CDR2: SGDLS and YYNGEE. This CDR3 spans 16 amino acids. J lost 3 bases, V lost 4 bases, and 12 bases had no gene match. CDR3 sequence reads: CASSHSPDRVVYEQYF. CDR3 coding DNA: TGTGCCAGCAGCCATTCCCCGGACAGGGTCGTCTACGAGCAGTACTTC.

The V and J genes are TRBV15 and TRBJ1-2; 7 bases line up with TRBD1. CDR1 LNHNV and CDR2 YYDKDF come from the germline V gene (reference sequence). This CDR3 comprises 15 residues. With V trimmed by 2 bases and J by 4 bases, 7 bases remained unmatched. CDR3 protein: CATSRMGTETYGYTF. CDR3 DNA sequence: TGTGCCACCAGCAGAATGGGGACAGAAACCTATGGCTACACCTTC.

This rearrangement joins TRBV6-1 to TRBJ2-5, with 10 bases fitting TRBD2. The CDR3 sequence is 15 residues long. V lost 6 bases, J lost 1 base, and 5 bases stayed unmatched. In germline, CDR1 is MNHNS, CDR2 SASEGT. CDR3: CASSPSGSSQETQYF. CDR3 coding DNA: TGTGCCAGCAGCCCTAGCGGGAGTTCCCAAGAGACCCAGTACTTC.

The chain has TRBV7-9 and TRBJ2-7, with 9 bases identical to TRBD2. Germline V CDR1 and CDR2: SEHNR, FQNEAQ (reference sequence). The J segment lost 2 bases and the V segment lost 7 bases, leaving 6 bases of the junction unmatched. CDR3 length: 14 residues. The CDR3 is CASTPLAGTYEQYF. The CDR3 DNA follows: TGTGCCAGCACCCCGCTAGCGGGGACCTACGAGCAGTACTTC.

This chain joins TRBV25-1 and TRBJ1-1; D is ambiguous. This CDR3 has 15 residues. The germline V gene encodes CDR1 MGHDK and CDR2 SYGVNS. V lost 3 bases and J 5 bases, leaving 16 bases between the germline ends. CDR3 DNA: TGTGCCAGCAGTGACGAAGGAAGATGGAGAACTGAAGCTTTCTTT. It specifies CASSDEGRWRTEAFF.

The chain is built from TRBV7-9 and TRBJ1-1; D is unclear. Germline loops: CDR1 SEHNR, CDR2 FQNEAQ (reference sequence). Trimming pared 3 bases from V and 1 base from J, leaving 9 bases between. CDR3 length equals 14 residues. The CDR3 loop reads CASSFGRENTEAFF. The CDR3 coding sequence is TGTGCCAGCAGCTTCGGTAGGGAGAACACTGAAGCTTTCTTT.

V gene TRBV2 combines with J gene TRBJ2-1, with D possibly matching TRBD1 (6 bases). Trimming pared 8 bases from V and 8 bases from J, leaving 16 bases between. The germline CDR1 and CDR2 sequences are SNHLY and FYNNEI. The length of the CDR3 is 13 residues. The CDR3, as DNA: TGTGCCAGCCGTTCACAGGGTGTAGATGAGCAGTTCTTC. It codes for CASRSQGVDEQFF.

The chain links TRBV10-3 to TRBJ2-1; 10 bases are a match to TRBD1. With 10 bases clipped from V and 8 bases from J, the junction kept 14 bases outside the gene matches. This CDR3 spans 15 amino acids. The germline V gene has CDR1 ENHRY and CDR2 SYGVKD. This CDR3 is CATLVGPTGGDEQFF. CDR3 nucleotide sequence: TGTGCCACCCTAGTGGGCCCGACAGGGGGCGATGAGCAGTTCTTC.